This TCR beta chain was found in a study of CD8 T cells in ankylosing spondylitis. Study findings and constraints: Significant enrichment of disease-linked clones was reported in matched ankylosing spondylitis synovial fluid. Reactive arthritis synovial fluid and blood were previously reported to contain some motif variants. As for the disease-linked clones, they showed a CD8+ phenotype and occurred at relatively low frequencies in peripheral blood. Blood of patients with ankylosing spondylitis appeared to be characterized by a TCR beta motif of 8 or 9 highly homologous variants.

TCRdb independently ran MiXCR on the 5' RACE reads; one entry per CDR3 protein. In the table there are around 770,000 distinct CDR3 sequences, approximately 12% of which are singletons. Trimming removed 8 bases at V and 0 bases at J, with 12 bases between. Germline V lookup: CDR1 SNHLY, CDR2 FYNNEI. This CDR3 spans 14 amino acids. On this clonotype itself: Its antigen is unknown.

This TCR came from a male donor with ankylosing spondylitis. The chain employs TRBV2 and TRBJ2-3; possible D gene TRBD1, 6 bases. The sequenced sample was blood, either unsorted or a sorted T cell fraction (not recorded which). Here the CDR3 DNA reads TGTGCCAGCCCGGACAGACCGAGCACAGATACGCAGTATTTT. Its translation: CASPDRPSTDTQYF.